Presented here are 5 T cell receptor beta chains from one specimen sequenced in a study of cytomegalovirus exposure and HLA in healthy donors. It was with 60 Vbeta and 13 Jbeta primers that the PCR ran. Profiled with immunoSEQ multiplex PCR; TCRdb holds only in-frame clones, not every one. The sample totals 100,000 to 150,000 clones. The sample taken for sequencing was PBMCs. The receptors derive from a young man in good health and CMV-seronegative.

The genes are TRBV7-9 and TRBJ1-3; D remains unclear. V was cut by 2 bases and J by 2 bases, with 13 bases left in between. Germline V lookup: CDR1 SEHNR, CDR2 FQNEAQ (reference sequence). The CDR3 length is 16 residues. DNA of the CDR3: TGTGCCAGCAGCTTATGGGCTGGCGTCGCTGGAAACACCATATATTTT. It is translated as CASSLWAGVAGNTIYF.

J is TRBJ2-7 and V is TRBV6-1; a weak D match, TRBD2 (5 bases). V was trimmed by 8 bases and J by 0 bases, leaving 11 bases between them. The CDR3 loop spans 13 amino acids. Germline CDR1 reads MNHNS; CDR2 reads SASEGT. The CDR3: CASLKDFSYEQYF. The CDR3, as DNA: TGTGCCAGCCTCAAGGACTTCTCCTACGAGCAGTACTTC.

The gene calls are TRBV28 and TRBJ2-7, with 10 bases lining up with TRBD1. With 4 bases clipped from V and 12 bases from J, the junction kept 9 bases outside the gene matches. Germline V gene sequence: CDR1 MDHEN, CDR2 SYDVKM. This CDR3 comprises 13 residues. This CDR3 reads CASSSGGQGFMYF. The CDR3 bases are TGTGCCAGCAGTTCAGGGGGACAGGGGTTTATGTACTTC.

J is TRBJ1-1 and V is TRBV27; D gene unclear. Germline V CDR1 and CDR2: MNHEY, SMNVEV (reference sequence). This CDR3 spans 14 amino acids. With 0 bases removed from V and 1 base from J, the gap between germline ends came to 6 bases. The CDR3 protein is CASSLSAGNTEAFF. CDR3 nucleotide sequence: TGTGCCAGCAGTTTATCGGCGGGGAACACTGAAGCTTTCTTT.

The rearrangement joins TRBV11-2 to TRBJ1-5, with TRBD1 matching over 8 bases. CDR1 SGHAT and CDR2 FQNNGV come from the germline V gene. Losses at the gene ends were 1 base for V and 8 bases for J; bases not matched to a gene: 10. The CDR3 has 16 amino acids. CDR3 residues: CASSLGTGHNFKPQHF. In DNA, the CDR3 is TGTGCCAGCAGCTTAGGGACAGGGCATAACTTCAAGCCCCAGCATTTT.